This passage covers 31 T cell receptor beta chains from one sample sequenced in a study of T cell repertoires in cytomegalovirus infection. The antigens of these receptors remain unknown. Each CDR3 protein is one row after TCRdb ran MiXCR on the reads. The sample has 62,000 or so distinct CDR3 sequences, over 20% seen once. The sample consisted of CD8+ T cells from cultured PBMCs, taken from culture after CMV antigen stimulation. These receptors were taken from a human donor in good health (CMV status not recorded). Some clones in this sample may be carry-over from other donors' samples.

The chain uses TRBV7-8 and TRBJ1-5, with 7 bases that match TRBD1. There are 16 residues in the CDR3. The ends lost 6 bases at V and 3 bases at J; junction bases unmatched: 11. The germline gives CDR1 SGHVS, CDR2 FQNEAQ. DNA of the CDR3: TGTGCCAGCAGTCTTTGGAGACAGGGATTCAATCAGCCCCAGCATTTT. Protein sequence: CASSLWRQGFNQPQHF.

The chain has TRBV11-2 and TRBJ2-1; 9 bases are a match to TRBD1. Germline CDR1 reads SGHAT; CDR2 reads FQNNGV. The CDR3 is 15 residues long. After removal of 5 bases from V and 4 bases from J, the junction contained 6 bases not matched to a gene. The CDR3, as DNA: TGTGCCAGCAGCGAGTTACAGGGGGCTTACAATGAGCAGTTCTTC. Its translation: CASSELQGAYNEQFF.

This chain uses TRBV6-2 or TRBV6-3 with TRBJ2-7, with D perhaps TRBD1 (5 bases). Germline values: CDR1 MNHEY, CDR2 SVGEGT. CDR3 length equals 17 residues. Between the trimmed V and J ends, which lost 7 bases and 0 bases, there was a span of 22 bases. CDR3 residues: CASIHTGQGRFSYEQYF. The CDR3 DNA reads TGTGCCAGCATTCACACCGGGCAGGGAAGGTTCTCCTACGAGCAGTACTTC.

V is TRBV7-2 and J is TRBJ2-5, with 8 bases lining up with TRBD2. With 5 bases clipped from V and 1 base from J, the junction kept 3 bases outside the gene matches. This CDR3 spans 14 amino acids. Per germline, CDR1 SGHTA and CDR2 FQGNSA. DNA of the CDR3: TGTGCCAGCAGCCCGGGGGGGGGCCAAGAGACCCAGTACTTC. Translating gives CASSPGGGQETQYF.

This clonotype was observed a handful of times. The V call is TRBV12-3 or TRBV12-4, the J call TRBJ2-2; no clear D. Trimming cost V 1 base and J 6 bases, with 6 bases left between them. This CDR3 has 13 residues. CDR3: CASSLGGSGELFF. Written as DNA, the CDR3 is TGTGCCAGCAGTTTAGGGGGATCCGGGGAGCTGTTTTTT.

This chain links TRBV5-5 with TRBJ1-2; weak D call: TRBD1 (6 bases). This CDR3 has 16 amino acids. V was shortened by 3 bases and J by 8 bases, with 23 bases between the two germline ends. CDR1 and CDR2 from the germline V gene are SGHKS and YYEKEE (reference sequence). The CDR3, as DNA: TGTGCCAGCAGCTCTAAAACAGGGTACGGGAAGAAAGGCTACACCTTC. Amino acid sequence: CASSSKTGYGKKGYTF.

This clonotype has more than one count but fewer than ten. The V call is TRBV28, the J call TRBJ2-3, with 16 nucleotides matching TRBD2. V shed 6 bases, J shed 2 bases, and the junction held 8 bases outside the gene matches. This CDR3 region has 18 residues. Germline V lookup: CDR1 MDHEN, CDR2 SYDVKM. The CDR3 loop is CASRGPGTSGGATDTQYF. CDR3 in DNA: TGTGCCAGCAGGGGACCCGGGACTAGCGGGGGGGCCACAGATACGCAGTATTTT.

This clonotype was observed a few times. The V gene is TRBV12-3 or TRBV12-4, the J gene TRBJ2-2; TRBD1 matches at 7 bases. V was pared by 7 bases and J by 4 bases, with 9 bases of the junction left unmatched. The CDR3 runs 15 residues. The CDR3 loop is CASTPHRGITGELFF. The CDR3 nucleotides are TGTGCCAGCACCCCTCACAGGGGCATCACCGGGGAGCTGTTTTTT.

In this sample, this clonotype turned up a few times. The genes are TRBV5-6 and TRBJ1-1; possibly TRBD1 for D (6 bases). Trimming took 2 bases from V and 7 from J, leaving 12 bases between them. Germline lookup yields CDR1 SGHDT and CDR2 YYEEEE. CDR3 length equals 13 residues. This CDR3 reads CASSFTTGYEAFF. The CDR3 coding sequence is TGTGCCAGCAGCTTCACAACAGGGTATGAAGCTTTCTTT. Together with reference TRBV5-6 and TRBJ1-1, the CDR3 gives the full variable domain: DAGVTQSPTHLIKTRGQQVTLRCSPKSGHDTVSWYQQALGQGPQFIFQYYEEEERQRGNFPDRFSGHQFPNYSSELNVNALLLGDSALYLCASSFTTGYEAFFGQGTRLTVV.

This chain links TRBV7-6 with TRBJ2-1; D unclear. Looked up from germline, CDR1 is SGHVS and CDR2 is FNYEAQ. The CDR3 totals 18 residues. V lost 5 bases and J lost 0, with 20 bases in between. CDR3 DNA: TGTGCCAGCAGCAAACCCCTATCGGCAGAGAGCTCCTACAATGAGCAGTTCTTC. Amino acids: CASSKPLSAESSYNEQFF.

The V gene is TRBV7-8, the J gene TRBJ1-3; a possible D gene is TRBD1 (6 bases). Germline V CDR1 and CDR2: SGHVS, FQNEAQ. CDR3 length equals 16 residues. Trimming stripped 5 bases from V and 2 bases from J, with 16 bases between. Here the CDR3 DNA reads TGTGCCAGCAGCCCCCTAGGGGGGCTGGCTGGAAACACCATATATTTT. Translated: CASSPLGGLAGNTIYF.

V and J are TRBV6-1 and TRBJ1-1; no reliable D call. The CDR3 spans 12 residues. The germline V gene has CDR1 MNHNS and CDR2 SASEGT. Between the trimmed V and J ends, which lost 6 bases and 1 base, there was a span of 6 bases. The CDR3 is CASRWENTEAFF. The CDR3 coding sequence is TGTGCCAGCAGATGGGAGAACACTGAAGCTTTCTTT.

This clonotype was counted many times. V gene TRBV7-8 combines with J gene TRBJ2-3; TRBD2 matches at 11 bases. The CDR3 loop spans 16 amino acids. Germline CDR1 and CDR2: SGHVS and FQNEAQ. V shed 2 bases, J shed 3 bases, and the junction held 4 bases outside the gene matches. The CDR3 bases are TGTGCCAGCAGCTTACTAGCGGGAGGATCTACAGATACGCAGTATTTT. This encodes CASSLLAGGSTDTQYF.

The V and J genes are TRBV6-2 or TRBV6-3 and TRBJ2-1, with D unclear. V was trimmed by 5 bases and J by 5 bases, leaving 13 bases between them. The CDR3 runs 14 residues. The V gene's germline CDR1 is MNHEY and CDR2 SVGEGT. The CDR3 sequence is CASSRPDTNNEQFF. CDR3 bases: TGTGCCAGCAGTAGGCCAGACACTAACAATGAGCAGTTCTTC.

V gene TRBV7-7 combines with J gene TRBJ2-2, with D tentatively TRBD1 (6 bases). The CDR3 extends over 18 amino acids. Per germline, CDR1 SSHAT and CDR2 FNYEAQ (reference sequence). Trimming cost V 2 bases and J 1 base, with 17 bases left between them. CDR3 residues: CASSLNVRTALNTGELFF. The CDR3 coding sequence is TGTGCCAGCAGCTTAAATGTTCGGACAGCCTTGAACACCGGGGAGCTGTTTTTT.

The rearrangement uses TRBV12-3 or TRBV12-4 and TRBJ1-1, with 8 nucleotides matching TRBD1. This CDR3 contains 16 residues. This chain's CDR3 is CEGSPWTGRPYTEAFF. CDR3 nucleotides: TGTGAAGGGTCCCCTTGGACAGGGCGTCCCTACACTGAAGCTTTCTTT.

The chain carries TRBV27 and TRBJ1-2; possibly TRBD1 for D (5 bases). The germline V gene encodes CDR1 MNHEY and CDR2 SMNVEV (reference sequence). The CDR3 spans 16 residues. V was shortened by 6 bases and J by 11 bases, with 28 bases between the two germline ends. The chain's CDR3 is CASSRAPSGAGQGYTF. The CDR3 bases are TGTGCCAGCAGCCGTGCCCCCTCCGGGGCAGGGCAAGGGTACACCTTC.

The sample holds a few counts of this clonotype. The CDR3 region has the DNA TGTGCCAGCAGCTCCGGACTAGCGGGGGAGACCCAGTACTTC. It specifies CASSSGLAGETQYF. The chain employs TRBV6-8 and TRBJ2-5; 12 bases agree with TRBD2. The ends lost 6 bases at V and 5 bases at J; junction bases unmatched: 4. The germline V gene has CDR1 MNHGY and CDR2 SAAAGT. The CDR3 extends over 14 amino acids.

The chain recombines TRBV12-3 or TRBV12-4 with TRBJ1-5; 7 nucleotides align to TRBD1. This CDR3 spans 14 amino acids. Trimming cost V 9 bases and J 11 bases; bases outside gene matches: 16. The CDR3 DNA reads TGTGCCAGTCGGTCCCGTACAGGGGCCATGGCCCAGCATTTT. Translated, it gives CASRSRTGAMAQHF.

The V call is TRBV6-2 or TRBV6-3, the J call TRBJ2-7, with D perhaps being TRBD1 or TRBD2 (5 bases each). Germline V CDR1 and CDR2: MNHEY, SVGEGT. The CDR3 spans 13 residues. V was shortened by 5 bases and J by 7 bases, with 15 bases between the two germline ends. The DNA for the CDR3 is TGTGCCAGCAGTCTCCGGGGCCTTTGGGAGCAGTACTTC. Protein: CASSLRGLWEQYF.

In this sample, this clonotype turned up a few times. The V gene is TRBV7-8, the J gene TRBJ2-3; D assignment may be TRBD1 or TRBD2 (5 bases each). Germline V gene sequence: CDR1 SGHVS, CDR2 FQNEAQ. The length of the CDR3 is 14 residues. Trimming removed 5 bases from V and 3 bases from J, with 12 bases in between. CDR3 DNA: TGTGCCAGCAGCCGACAGTGGGGGACAGATACGCAGTATTTT. It translates to CASSRQWGTDTQYF.

V and J are TRBV7-2 and TRBJ2-7; TRBD1 aligns across 8 bases. In germline, CDR1 is SGHTA, CDR2 FQGNSA. The CDR3 runs to 15 residues. With 1 base clipped from V and 3 bases from J, the junction kept 5 bases outside the gene matches. The CDR3 region has the DNA TGTGCCAGCAGCTTAGGAGGACAGGGAAACTACGAGCAGTACTTC. This encodes CASSLGGQGNYEQYF.

The CDR3 protein is CASSLDPTLEQYF. For the CDR3, the DNA is TGTGCCAGCAGCTTAGACCCCACCTTAGAGCAGTACTTC. The chain carries TRBV7-2 and TRBJ2-7; no definite D call. CDR3 size: 13 residues. Trimming removed 1 base from V and 7 bases from J, with 11 bases in between. Germline CDR1 reads SGHTA; CDR2 reads FQGNSA. Variable domain in full (rest from reference TRBV7-2 and TRBJ2-7): GAGVSQSPSNKVTEKGKDVELRCDPISGHTALYWYRQSLGQGLEFLIYFQGNSAPDKSGLPSDRFSAERTGGSVSTLTIQRTQQEDSAVYLCASSLDPTLEQYFGPGTRLTVT.

This chain links TRBV30 with TRBJ1-5; D gene unclear. The V and J ends lost 0 bases and 3 bases respectively, with 9 bases between them. The CDR3 length is 14 residues. The germline V gene has CDR1 GTSNPN and CDR2 SVGIG (reference sequence). CDR3 sequence reads: CAWSVTLHNQPQHF. The CDR3 DNA is TGTGCCTGGAGTGTCACCCTGCACAATCAGCCCCAGCATTTT.

This clonotype was picked up a small number of times. The chain joins TRBV2 to TRBJ2-1; D assignment may be TRBD1 or TRBD2 (6 bases each). CDR1 is SNHLY, CDR2 FYNNEI, per germline. Trimming pared 8 bases from V and 7 bases from J, leaving 21 bases between. The CDR3 spans 15 residues. CDR3 coding DNA: TGTGCCAGCTGCTTAACAGGGCGGGGTCAAAATGAGCAGTTCTTC. This encodes CASCLTGRGQNEQFF.

The chain combines TRBV6-2 or TRBV6-3 with TRBJ2-3; D is perhaps TRBD2 (5 bases). V gave up 6 bases and J gave up 0 bases, with 13 bases separating them. This CDR3 has 15 amino acids. Per the germline V gene, CDR1 is MNHEY and CDR2 is SVGEGT. The CDR3 here is CASSLRRGSTDTQYF. CDR3 in DNA: TGTGCCAGCAGCCTTCGTCGGGGAAGCACAGATACGCAGTATTTT.

V usage is TRBV4-1 and J usage is TRBJ1-1, with D possibly TRBD1 on 6 matching bases. Per germline, CDR1 MGHRA and CDR2 YSYEKL. The length of the CDR3 is 15 residues. Trimming took off 3 bases at V and 4 bases at J, with 15 bases between the two ends. CDR3 nucleotides: TGCGCCAGCAGCCAGACAGGTCCTTTTAGCACTGAAGCTTTCTTT. The encoded protein is CASSQTGPFSTEAFF.

The chain joins TRBV7-2 to TRBJ1-5; a weak D match, TRBD1 (5 bases). The CDR3 extends over 14 amino acids. Germline-derived CDR1 and CDR2 are SGHTA and FQGNSA. Between the trimmed V and J ends, which lost 1 base and 7 bases, there was a span of 11 bases. The CDR3 DNA sequence: TGTGCCAGCAGCTTAGTTCGGGGCGGCCAGCCCCAGCATTTT. Amino acids: CASSLVRGGQPQHF.

This clonotype was observed at least ten times. V is TRBV12-3 or TRBV12-4 and J is TRBJ2-3; 10 positions agree with TRBD2. This CDR3 has 16 amino acids. V shed 5 bases, J shed 0 bases, and the junction held 5 bases outside the gene matches. The CDR3 sequence: CASSPWTSGSTDTQYF. Here the CDR3 DNA reads TGTGCCAGCAGTCCCTGGACTAGCGGAAGCACAGATACGCAGTATTTT.

The CDR3 nucleotides are TGTGCCAGCAGCTTGACAGGTTTTCCCTACGAGCAGTACTTC. Translation gives CASSLTGFPYEQYF. This chain links TRBV7-2 with TRBJ2-7; possible D gene TRBD1, 6 bases. The V end lost 3 bases, the J end lost 2 bases, and 11 bases lay between the germline ends. The CDR3 sequence is 14 residues long. Germline V gene lookup returns CDR1 SGHTA and CDR2 FQGNSA. Filled out from reference TRBV7-2 and TRBJ2-7, the complete variable domain reads GAGVSQSPSNKVTEKGKDVELRCDPISGHTALYWYRQSLGQGLEFLIYFQGNSAPDKSGLPSDRFSAERTGGSVSTLTIQRTQQEDSAVYLCASSLTGFPYEQYFGPGTRLTVT.

As DNA, the CDR3 is TGTGCCAGCAGGCTTCATTTTTCGACTGAAGCTTTCTTT. Translated: CASRLHFSTEAFF. This chain links TRBV6-2 or TRBV6-3 with TRBJ1-1; D gene unclear. V lost 6 bases to trimming and J lost 5 bases, with 13 bases between them. Looked up from germline, CDR1 is MNHEY and CDR2 is SVGEGT. This CDR3 comprises 13 residues.